This T cell receptor (beta chain) was sequenced in a study of PD-1 blockade in classical Hodgkin lymphoma. Regarding the study as a whole: Repertoire differences have undefined causes, possibly disease activity or prior therapy. Whoever responded completely had baseline diversity much like that seen in newly diagnosed patients. Exclusion was applied to patients who started nivolumab under 1 year after ASCT.

The time point is: cycle 4 day 1 (C4D1), after 5 to 7 weeks of nivolumab. All patients relapsed after autologous stem cell transplantation, and brentuximab vedotin exposure varied. The CDR3 has 14 residues. Germline V gene lookup returns CDR1 KGHSH and CDR2 LQKENI. The V segment lost 1 base and the J segment 4 bases; nucleotides outside the gene matches: 3. Sequencing used immunoSEQ multiplex PCR; TCRdb keeps in-frame clones, though not all of them. Among tens of thousands of clones listed, 80% were seen once. Comment on this clone: Its matching antigen is unknown.

The sequence came from a human donor with classical Hodgkin lymphoma. The chain has TRBV18 and TRBJ2-5; 7 bases align to TRBD1. Here the sequenced sample was peripheral blood mononuclear cells (PBMCs), taken before the fourth cycle of nivolumab. The CDR3 bases are TGTGCCAGCTCACCACTCGCAGGGGGAGAGACCCAGTACTTC. Translating it yields CASSPLAGGETQYF. Complete variable domain (other parts from reference TRBV18 and TRBJ2-5): NAGVMQNPRHLVRRRGQEARLRCSPMKGHSHVYWYRQLPEEGLKFMVYLQKENIIDESGMPKERFSAEFPKEGPSILRIQQVVRGDSAAYFCASSPLAGGETQYFGPGTRLLVL.